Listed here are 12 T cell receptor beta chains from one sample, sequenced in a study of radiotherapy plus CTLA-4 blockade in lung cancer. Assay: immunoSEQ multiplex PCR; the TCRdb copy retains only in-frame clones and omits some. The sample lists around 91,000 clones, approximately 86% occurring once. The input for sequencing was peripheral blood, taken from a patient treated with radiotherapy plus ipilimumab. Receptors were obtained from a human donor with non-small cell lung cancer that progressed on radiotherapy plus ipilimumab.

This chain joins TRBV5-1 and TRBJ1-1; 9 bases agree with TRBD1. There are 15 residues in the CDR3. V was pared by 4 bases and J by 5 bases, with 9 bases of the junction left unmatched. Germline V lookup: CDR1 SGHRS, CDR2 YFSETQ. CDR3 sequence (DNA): TGCGCCAGCAGCCTACGTTTCGGACAGGGGACTGAAGCTTTCTTT. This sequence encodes CASSLRFGQGTEAFF.

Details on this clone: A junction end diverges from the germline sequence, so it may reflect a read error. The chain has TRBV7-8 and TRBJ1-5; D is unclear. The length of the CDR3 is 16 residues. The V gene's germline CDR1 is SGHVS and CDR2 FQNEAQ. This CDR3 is CASSPLSGISNRPQHF. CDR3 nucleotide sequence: TGTGCCAGCAGCCCGCTCTCCGGGATAAGTAATCGGCCCCAGCATTTT.

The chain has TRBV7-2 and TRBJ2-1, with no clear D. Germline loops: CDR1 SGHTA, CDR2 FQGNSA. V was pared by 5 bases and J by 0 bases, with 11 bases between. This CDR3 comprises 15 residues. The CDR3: CASSKDASSYNEQFF. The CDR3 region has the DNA TGTGCCAGCAGCAAGGACGCAAGCTCCTACAATGAGCAGTTCTTC.

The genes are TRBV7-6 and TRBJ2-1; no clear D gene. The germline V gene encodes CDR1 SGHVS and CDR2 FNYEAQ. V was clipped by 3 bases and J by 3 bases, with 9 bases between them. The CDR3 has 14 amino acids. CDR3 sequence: CASSFSRVYNEQFF. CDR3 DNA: TGTGCCAGCAGCTTCAGTAGGGTCTACAATGAGCAGTTCTTC.

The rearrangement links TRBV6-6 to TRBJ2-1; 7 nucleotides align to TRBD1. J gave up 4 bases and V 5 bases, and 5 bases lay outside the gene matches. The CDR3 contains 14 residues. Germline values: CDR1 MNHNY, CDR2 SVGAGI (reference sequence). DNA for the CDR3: TGTGCCAGCAGTCCCCGGGACAGATACAATGAGCAGTTCTTC. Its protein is CASSPRDRYNEQFF.

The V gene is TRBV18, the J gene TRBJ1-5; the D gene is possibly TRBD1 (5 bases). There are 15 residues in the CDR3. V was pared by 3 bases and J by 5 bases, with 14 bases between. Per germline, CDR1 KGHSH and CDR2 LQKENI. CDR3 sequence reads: CASSPGPGPYQPQHF. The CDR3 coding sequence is TGTGCCAGCTCACCGGGGCCAGGGCCCTATCAGCCCCAGCATTTT. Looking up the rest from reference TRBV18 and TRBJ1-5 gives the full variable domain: NAGVMQNPRHLVRRRGQEARLRCSPMKGHSHVYWYRQLPEEGLKFMVYLQKENIIDESGMPKERFSAEFPKEGPSILRIQQVVRGDSAAYFCASSPGPGPYQPQHFGDGTRLSIL.

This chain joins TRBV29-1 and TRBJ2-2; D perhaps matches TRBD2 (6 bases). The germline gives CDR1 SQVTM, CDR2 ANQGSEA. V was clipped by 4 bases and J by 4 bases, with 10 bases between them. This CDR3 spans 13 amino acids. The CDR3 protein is CSVAQGGTGELFF. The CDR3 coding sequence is TGCAGCGTTGCCCAGGGAGGCACCGGGGAGCTGTTTTTT.

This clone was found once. The CDR3 DNA follows: TGTGCCAGCAGCCAAGCGACAGGGTTCGATGAGCAGTTCTTC. Encoded protein: CASSQATGFDEQFF. The chain recombines TRBV4-2 with TRBJ2-1, with 7 bases lining up with TRBD1. Looked up from germline, CDR1 is LGHNA and CDR2 is YNFKEQ. CDR3 length: 14 residues. V trimming: 1 base; J trimming: 8 bases; junction bases outside the gene matches: 5.

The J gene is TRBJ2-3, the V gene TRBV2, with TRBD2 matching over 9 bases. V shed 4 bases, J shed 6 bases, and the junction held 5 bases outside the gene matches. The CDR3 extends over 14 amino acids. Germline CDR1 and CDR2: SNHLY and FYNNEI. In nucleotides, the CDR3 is TGTGCCAGCAGTGGTTTGCGGGGGGGGGATACGCAGTATTTT. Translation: CASSGLRGGDTQYF.

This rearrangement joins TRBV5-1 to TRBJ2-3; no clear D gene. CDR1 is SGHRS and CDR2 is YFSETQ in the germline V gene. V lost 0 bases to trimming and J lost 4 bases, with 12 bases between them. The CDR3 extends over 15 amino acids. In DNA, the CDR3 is TGCGCCAGCAGCTTGGCCGGCGCTTGGGCAGATACGCAGTATTTT. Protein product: CASSLAGAWADTQYF. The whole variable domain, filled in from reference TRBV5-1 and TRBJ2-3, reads KAGVTQTPRYLIKTRGQQVTLSCSPISGHRSVSWYQQTPGQGLQFLFEYFSETQRNKGNFPGRFSGRQFSNSRSEMNVSTLELGDSALYLCASSLAGAWADTQYFGPGTRLTVL.

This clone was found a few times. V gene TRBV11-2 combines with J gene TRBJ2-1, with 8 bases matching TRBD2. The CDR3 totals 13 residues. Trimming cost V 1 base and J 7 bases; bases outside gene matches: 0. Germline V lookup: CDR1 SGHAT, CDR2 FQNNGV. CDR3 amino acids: CASSLVAGNEQFF. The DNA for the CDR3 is TGTGCCAGCAGCTTAGTAGCGGGGAATGAGCAGTTCTTC.

CDR3 nucleotides: TGTGCCAGCAGCCGAACTAGCGGAAGCTCCTACAATGAGCAGTTCTTC. Amino acid sequence: CASSRTSGSSYNEQFF. This chain connects TRBV9 to TRBJ2-1, with 8 bases fitting TRBD2. The germline V gene has CDR1 SGDLS and CDR2 YYNGEE. Trimming took 4 bases from V and 0 from J; bases not matched to a gene: 6. This CDR3 comprises 16 residues.